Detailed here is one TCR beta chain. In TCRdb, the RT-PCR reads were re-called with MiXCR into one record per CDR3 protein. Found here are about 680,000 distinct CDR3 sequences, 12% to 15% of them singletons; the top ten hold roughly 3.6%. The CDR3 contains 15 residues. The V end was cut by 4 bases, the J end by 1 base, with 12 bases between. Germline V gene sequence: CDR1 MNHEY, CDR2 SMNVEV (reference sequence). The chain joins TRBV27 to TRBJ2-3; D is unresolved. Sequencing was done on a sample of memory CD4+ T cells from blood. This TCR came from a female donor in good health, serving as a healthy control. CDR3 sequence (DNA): TGTGCCAGCAGTTGGCCGTCGATGGGCACAGATACGCAGTATTTT. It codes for CASSWPSMGTDTQYF.